This T cell receptor (beta chain) emerged from a study of tumor-infiltrating lymphocytes in primary liver carcinoma. Study context: Spanning 30 to 69 years of age, the patients were men and women.

A word on this clonotype: The antigen is undetermined.

V lost 0 bases and J 6 bases, leaving 10 bases between the germline ends. CDR3 length: 14 residues. Germline V gives CDR1 SEHNR, CDR2 FQNEAQ (reference sequence). Broader study findings: Between tumor regions, pairs overlapped more than tumor-adjacent and tumor-blood pairs did. When set against blood, tumors had a significantly higher top-250-clone fraction (p = 0.039).

Unsorted bulk tissue (about 19-33 mg) underwent RNA and DNA co-extraction. The investigators made TCR beta cDNA from around 540 ng total RNA, using a constant-region primer. Libraries covering TCR beta were generated through three nested multiplex PCR rounds (using a slightly modified ARM-PCR). Both of the initial two PCR rounds ran for around 10 cycles and employed TRBV1-TRBV30 forward primers alongside a C-beta reverse primer. TCRdb ran MiXCR on the multiplex PCR reads and lists one entry per CDR3 protein. The sample shows about 66,000 distinct CDR3 sequences, about 71% of them seen only once. This clonotype originated in a man aged 40-55 years with primary liver carcinoma and hepatitis B virus infection. The sequenced material came from liver tumor tissue from sampling region 4. This sample's subset: tumor region T4, right-lateral pole. The rearrangement joins TRBV7-9 to TRBJ2-3; D uncertain. CDR3 sequence (DNA): TGTGCCAGCAGCTTAGCTCGGGCTGGGGATACGCAGTATTTT. This codes for CASSLARAGDTQYF.